A selection of T cell receptor beta chains follows, all from one sample in a study of neurological immune-mediated disorders. TCRdb re-called the 5' RACE reads with MiXCR, one entry per CDR3 protein. The data hold under 70,000 distinct CDR3 sequences, with 3.2% observed a single time. Sequenced input: PBMCs. These receptors all stem from a woman between 50 and 59 years old with multiple sclerosis. The CDR3 runs from the conserved cysteine through the conserved F or W. Fields, in order: clone size, V gene, D gene, J gene, CDR3 DNA, CDR3 protein. The D gene is left open where the match is weak. Size is stated as once, few or many counts, or a class when the clone is expanded.

>many|TRBV7-2|TRBD2|TRBJ2-1
TGTGCCAGCAGCTTAGTGGCTAGCGGGGGAGTCAATGAGCAGTTCTTC
CASSLVASGGVNEQFF
>many|TRBV12-5|NA|TRBJ1-2
TGTGCTAGTGGTTTGGTACCGATGATAACTGGCTACACCTTC
CASGLVPMITGYTF
>many|TRBV5-1|NA|TRBJ1-6
TGCGCCAGCAGCTTGGTAACAGTCGAGAATTCACCCCTCCACTTT
CASSLVTVENSPLHF
>many|TRBV20-1|TRBD2|TRBJ2-1
TGCAGTGCCGTATCGGGGCGGGGGGGACTTTTAGGAGAGCAGTTCTTC
CSAVSGRGGLLGEQFF
>many|TRBV29-1|TRBD2|TRBJ2-5
TGCAGCGTCGCCACTAGCGGGGGGAAAGAGACCCAGTACTTC
CSVATSGGKETQYF
>many|TRBV4-3|NA|TRBJ1-3
TGCGCCAGCAGCCCACAGCACCTCTCTGGAAACACCATATATTTT
CASSPQHLSGNTIYF
>many|TRBV20-1|NA|TRBJ2-1
TGCAGTGCTAGAGAGCGAAGTCCCGACAGGAGCAGCTCCTACAATGAGCAGTTCTTC
CSARERSPDRSSSYNEQFF
>many|TRBV20-1|NA|TRBJ1-1
TGCAGTGCGAGGGGTCCTCTGAACACTGAAGCTTTCTTT
CSARGPLNTEAFF
>many|TRBV6-2/TRBV6-3|NA|TRBJ1-1
TGTGCCAGCAGTGCTCAGGGTTTCACTGAAGCTTTCTTT
CASSAQGFTEAFF
>many|TRBV7-2|NA|TRBJ1-1
TGTGCCAGCACCTCCTGGGGGTCTGAAGCTTTCTTT
CASTSWGSEAFF
>many|TRBV12-3/TRBV12-4|NA|TRBJ1-2
TGTGCCAGCAGCCCGACCCGGACACGGACTTATGGCTACACCTTC
CASSPTRTRTYGYTF
>many|TRBV3-1|TRBD2|TRBJ2-3
TGTGCCAGCAGCCAACTGACTAGCGGGCGAAGCACAGATACGCAGTATTTT
CASSQLTSGRSTDTQYF
>many|TRBV5-6|TRBD1|TRBJ1-1
TGTGCCAGCAGCCCCAGGACAGGAATGAACACTGAAGCTTTCTTT
CASSPRTGMNTEAFF
>many|TRBV20-1|NA|TRBJ2-1
TGCAGTGCTAGGACGGGATTTGCGTCTGAGCAGTTCTTC
CSARTGFASEQFF
>many|TRBV7-6|NA|TRBJ2-3
TGTGCCAGCAGCTTCCGGGAAACGGGGGCAGATACGCAGTATTTT
CASSFRETGADTQYF
>many|TRBV5-1|NA|TRBJ1-6
TGCGCCAGCAGCTTGGGGCAGAATGATGGTTCACCCCTCCACTTT
CASSLGQNDGSPLHF
>many|TRBV20-1|TRBD1|TRBJ2-7
TGCAGTGCGCGACCCGGACAGGTTTATTCCTACGAGCAGTACTTC
CSARPGQVYSYEQYF
>many|TRBV7-8|NA|TRBJ1-5
TGTGCCAGCAGCTTAAACCGATTCCAGCCCCAGCATTTT
CASSLNRFQPQHF
>many|TRBV14|NA|TRBJ1-3
TGTGCCAGCAGCCAGACCCATGGAGCTGGAAACACCATATATTTT
CASSQTHGAGNTIYF
>many|TRBV12-3/TRBV12-4|TRBD1|TRBJ1-2
TGTGCCAGCAGGTCGACAGGGGGCCTTGGCTACACCTTC
CASRSTGGLGYTF
>many|TRBV4-1|TRBD2|TRBJ2-3
TGCGCCAGCAGCCAAGATGGGGCTAGCGGGAGGGCCGCGACAGATACGCAGTATTTT
CASSQDGASGRAATDTQYF
>many|TRBV20-1|TRBD1|TRBJ1-1
TGCAGTGCTATATACCCGGGACAGGGTGCCACTGAAGCTTTCTTT
CSAIYPGQGATEAFF
>many|TRBV3-1|NA|TRBJ2-1
TGTGCCAGCAGCCAAGAAGCAGGGTCCCCCTACAATGAGCAGTTCTTC
CASSQEAGSPYNEQFF
>many|TRBV29-1|NA|TRBJ1-4
TGCAGCGTTCGGACCTCCCCGGGGGAAAAACTGTTTTTT
CSVRTSPGEKLFF
>many|TRBV5-1|NA|TRBJ1-3
TGCGCCAGCAGCCTCGGAGGAAGGAACTCTGGAAACACCATATATTTT
CASSLGGRNSGNTIYF
>many|TRBV10-3|NA|TRBJ2-3
TGTGCCATCAGTGGCCTCGGCAGCACAGATACGCAGTATTTT
CAISGLGSTDTQYF
>many|TRBV27|NA|TRBJ1-6
TGTGCCAGCAGTCTTCCTGCAGGGAAGACCTATAATTCACCCCTCCACTTT
CASSLPAGKTYNSPLHF
>many|TRBV27|TRBD2|TRBJ2-3
TGTGCCAGCAGTATAAGACTAGCGGGAGCAGGCCCGCAGTATTTT
CASSIRLAGAGPQYF
>many|TRBV20-1|NA|TRBJ2-1
TGCAGTGCTAGGCGCCAGGGGTCCTACAATGAGCAGTTCTTC
CSARRQGSYNEQFF